These 9 T cell receptor beta chains came from one sample sequenced in a study of blood T cell repertoires in COVID-19. This table comes from immunoSEQ multiplex PCR, and its TCRdb copy is limited to in-frame clones, with some not included. This table has around 49,000 clones, 85% to 95% appearing once. The sample comprised peripheral blood. The source of these receptors is a man in his fifties or sixties with COVID-19, enrolled during active disease.

The chain links TRBV5-4 to TRBJ2-3; 13 bases align to TRBD2. V was clipped by 4 bases and J by 0 bases; unmatched bases: 14. This CDR3 comprises 20 residues. Germline CDR1 reads SGHNT; CDR2 reads YYREEE (reference sequence). CDR3 sequence reads: CASSPRGRLAGGPSTDTQYF. Written as DNA, the CDR3 is TGTGCCAGCAGCCCAAGGGGGCGACTAGCGGGAGGCCCTAGCACAGATACGCAGTATTTT.

The CDR3 DNA reads as TGTGCCAGCAGCCTAGGGTCTAGCGGGACTTACAATGAGCAGTTCTTC. It translates to CASSLGSSGTYNEQFF. The chain uses TRBV7-3 and TRBJ2-1, with 9 bases aligning to TRBD2. Germline V CDR1 and CDR2: SGHTA, FQGTGA. The J segment lost 4 bases and the V segment lost 5 bases, leaving 9 bases of the junction unmatched. The CDR3 sequence is 16 residues long.

V is TRBV5-4 and J is TRBJ2-1; TRBD2 matches 13 bases. The germline gives CDR1 SGHNT, CDR2 YYREEE (reference sequence). The length of the CDR3 is 16 residues. J was trimmed by 7 bases and V by 2 bases; bases with no gene match: 6. The CDR3 here is CASSLRTSGRYNEQFF. In nucleotides, the CDR3 is TGTGCCAGCAGCTTAAGGACTAGCGGGAGATATAATGAGCAGTTCTTC.

The chain is built from TRBV27 and TRBJ1-3; D gene unclear. The V end was cut by 0 bases, the J end by 2 bases, with 8 bases between. Germline V gene data show CDR1 as MNHEY and CDR2 as SMNVEV (reference sequence). The CDR3 length is 15 residues. CDR3 DNA: TGTGCCAGCAGTTTATCGTGGGGAGCTGGAAACACCATATATTTT. It translates to CASSLSWGAGNTIYF.

The chain couples TRBV11-3 to TRBJ2-7, with a tentative D call TRBD1 (7 bases). The CDR3 consists of 15 residues. V lost 5 bases and J lost 4, with 18 bases in between. Germline V gene data show CDR1 as SGHNT and CDR2 as YENEEA. CDR3 in amino acids: CASSLGAGGRYEQYF. CDR3 bases: TGTGCCAGCAGCCTTGGGGCAGGGGGGAGATACGAGCAGTACTTC.

This rearrangement joins TRBV28 to TRBJ1-5; TRBD1 matches 7 bases. Trimming at V came to 6 bases and at J to 7 bases, leaving 12 bases not matched to a gene. Germline values: CDR1 MDHEN, CDR2 SYDVKM. The CDR3 consists of 15 residues. In DNA form, the CDR3 reads TGTGCCAGCAGGTCCAGGGGGACAGCGGGCCAGCCCCAGCATTTT. This encodes CASRSRGTAGQPQHF.

This chain links TRBV7-2 with TRBJ1-2; no firm D call. There are 13 residues in the CDR3. The ends were cut back, 2 bases at V and 4 bases at J, with 8 bases in the middle. Germline V gives CDR1 SGHTA, CDR2 FQGNSA. The CDR3 DNA is TGTGCCAGCAGCTTACAAACTCCCTATGGCTACACCTTC. It translates to CASSLQTPYGYTF. The full variable domain, its missing parts supplied by reference TRBV7-2 and TRBJ1-2, is GAGVSQSPSNKVTEKGKDVELRCDPISGHTALYWYRQSLGQGLEFLIYFQGNSAPDKSGLPSDRFSAERTGGSVSTLTIQRTQQEDSAVYLCASSLQTPYGYTFGSGTRLTVV.

The chain combines TRBV6-5 with TRBJ2-3, with D perhaps TRBD2 (5 bases). The V gene's germline CDR1 is MNHEY and CDR2 SVGAGI. V was pared by 9 bases and J by 0 bases, with 10 bases between. The CDR3 runs 13 residues. CDR3 region: CASADWSTDTQYF. CDR3 bases: TGTGCCAGTGCGGACTGGAGCACAGATACGCAGTATTTT.

The J gene is TRBJ1-1, the V gene TRBV6-5; 7 bases map to TRBD1. After removal of 6 bases from V and 0 bases from J, the junction contained 7 bases not matched to a gene. The germline CDR1 and CDR2 sequences are MNHEY and SVGAGI. The length of the CDR3 is 15 residues. CDR3 DNA sequence: TGTGCCAGCAGATACGACAGGGCATTGAACACTGAAGCTTTCTTT. As protein: CASRYDRALNTEAFF.